This TCR beta chain was documented in a study of cytomegalovirus exposure and HLA in healthy donors. About this clone: Antigen specificity is unknown.

General study points: With later analysis, a missense DCLRE1C variant became linked to TCR beta V- and J-gene trimming.

With 60 Vbeta and 13 Jbeta primers, the PCR was carried out. Authors' data handling: A later analysis tallied about 80 million unique TCR beta chains, around 11 million of them shared. Only in-frame clones appear in the TCRdb table, and some are missing; sequencing was by immunoSEQ multiplex PCR. V, J and clone size are taken as reported in that table, and D and trimming were inferred from the DNA itself. The sample consists of hundreds of thousands of clones, roughly 75% of them appearing once. This TCR derives from a woman aged 25-40 years in good health and CMV-seronegative. Sequencing was performed on PBMCs.

The DNA of the CDR3 is TGTGCCAGCAGCCAAGAGGCACGCACTGAAGCTTTCTTT. Protein: CASSQEARTEAFF. The chain recombines TRBV4-2 with TRBJ1-1; D not resolved. Germline CDR1 LGHNA, CDR2 YNFKEQ. This CDR3 is built from 13 residues. Trimming cost V 0 bases and J 4 bases, with 6 bases left between them.